Listed here are 9 T cell receptor beta chains from one sample, sequenced in a study of Graves' ophthalmopathy and Graves' hyperthyroidism. Amplification from RNA transcripts yielded the TCR beta CDR3 regions. HTBI-primed RT-PCR formed the first round, and a multiplex PCR formed the second. TCRdb passed the multiplex PCR reads through MiXCR, listing each CDR3 protein once. The table includes hundreds of thousands of distinct CDR3 sequences, 20% to 25% detected once. Sequenced: peripheral blood. All receptors derive from a woman under 30 with stable Graves' hyperthyroidism. Some clones in this sample may be carry-over from other donors' samples.

This clonotype showed up many times. The chain combines TRBV20-1 with TRBJ1-1; D uncertain. Between the trimmed V and J ends, which lost 0 bases and 5 bases, there was a span of 10 bases. In germline, CDR1 is DFQATT, CDR2 SNEGSKA (reference sequence). This CDR3 region has 13 residues. The CDR3 loop reads CSARDPKGTEAFF. In nucleotides, the CDR3 is TGCAGTGCTAGAGATCCCAAGGGTACTGAAGCTTTCTTT.

This clonotype appeared many times. J is TRBJ1-5 and V is TRBV12-3 or TRBV12-4; TRBD1 is a possible D gene (6 bases). This CDR3 contains 17 residues. V shed 5 bases and J shed 2 bases, with 19 bases lying between them. The DNA of the CDR3 is TGTGCCAGCAGTCTCCGCGGGGGGGCTAGTGGCAATCAGCCCCAGCATTTT. This translates into CASSLRGGASGNQPQHF.

This clonotype was observed at least ten times. V is TRBV5-1 and J is TRBJ2-4; a possible D gene is TRBD1 (6 bases). The CDR3 has 16 amino acids. CDR1 and CDR2 from the germline V gene are SGHRS and YFSETQ. Trimming took off 0 bases at V and 1 base at J, with 11 bases between the two ends. The CDR3 reads CASSLVAGVAKNIQYF. CDR3 DNA sequence: TGCGCCAGCAGCTTGGTTGCAGGGGTGGCCAAAAACATTCAGTACTTC.

This rearrangement joins TRBV20-1 to TRBJ1-1; the match to TRBD1 covers 7 bases. This CDR3 is 11 amino acids long. Trimming removed 3 bases from V and 10 bases from J; junction bases left unmatched: 5. The germline gives CDR1 DFQATT, CDR2 SNEGSKA (reference sequence). The CDR3 is CSARTQGGAFF. In DNA form, the CDR3 reads TGCAGTGCTAGGACCCAGGGGGGAGCTTTCTTT.

This clonotype was seen at least ten times. The genes are TRBV28 and TRBJ1-1; no reliable D call. This CDR3 is 14 amino acids long. CDR1 MDHEN and CDR2 SYDVKM come from the germline V gene. Trimming took off 3 bases at V and 3 bases at J, with 11 bases between the two ends. CDR3 in amino acids: CASSFTGLDTEAFF. The CDR3 bases are TGTGCCAGCAGTTTTACGGGCTTGGACACTGAAGCTTTCTTT.

This clonotype was observed a handful of times. V gene TRBV2 combines with J gene TRBJ2-5; D uncertain. Trimming took off 1 base at V and 0 bases at J, with 9 bases between the two ends. The CDR3 consists of 15 residues. Per the germline V gene, CDR1 is SNHLY and CDR2 is FYNNEI. The CDR3 here is CASSEEAVYQETQYF. The CDR3 bases are TGTGCCAGCAGTGAAGAGGCGGTGTACCAAGAGACCCAGTACTTC.

This clonotype has ten or more counts. At one of its ends the junction is not consistent with the germline gene, which may arise from a read error. V gene TRBV5-1 combines with J gene TRBJ2-4, with TRBD1 as a possible D gene (5 bases). The CDR3 length is 14 residues. CDR1 and CDR2 from the germline V gene are SGHRS and YFSETQ. This CDR3 is CASSLGSGLNIKYF. In DNA, the CDR3 is TGCGCCAGCAGCTTGGGTTCAGGGTTGAACATTAAGTACTTC. Full variable domain (outside the CDR3, taken from reference TRBV5-1 and TRBJ2-4): KAGVTQTPRYLIKTRGQQVTLSCSPISGHRSVSWYQQTPGQGLQFLFEYFSETQRNKGNFPGRFSGRQFSNSRSEMNVSTLELGDSALYLCASSLGSGLNIKYFGAGTRLSVL.

This clonotype was seen ten or more times. The V call is TRBV7-2, the J call TRBJ2-7; 11 bases match TRBD1. CDR1 is SGHTA and CDR2 is FQGNSA in the germline V gene. Trimming removed 5 bases from V and 3 bases from J; junction bases left unmatched: 6. The CDR3 spans 15 residues. For the CDR3, the DNA is TGTGCCAGCAGCCCGGACGGGACAGGGGGCTACGAGCAGTACTTC. Its protein product is CASSPDGTGGYEQYF.

This clonotype has at least ten counts. V usage is TRBV11-1 and J usage is TRBJ2-7; weak D call: TRBD1 (6 bases). V was clipped by 5 bases and J by 3 bases, with 17 bases between them. Looked up from germline, CDR1 is SGHAT and CDR2 is FQDESV (reference sequence). The CDR3 has 15 amino acids. The CDR3 loop reads CASSELYRDNYEQYF. The CDR3 nucleotides are TGTGCCAGCAGCGAATTATACCGGGACAACTACGAGCAGTACTTC.